This T cell receptor beta chain is from a study of post-analysis software for immune sequencing data. At the level of the study: The cohort encompassed relapsing-remitting, secondary progressive and progressive-relapsing multiple sclerosis disease courses. General study points: The five TRBV segments detected at higher frequency in patients than in controls included TRBV5-6, TRBV5-1 and TRBV20-1.

With respect to this clonotype: Its antigen is unknown.

Germline CDR1 reads DFQATT; CDR2 reads SNEGSKA (reference sequence). This CDR3 contains 13 residues. Trimming shortened V by 3 bases and J by 3 bases, and 11 bases separated the two germline ends. Carried by the TCR beta cDNA libraries were unique molecular identifiers. TCRdb recomputed calls from the PCR reads with MiXCR, one row per CDR3 protein. The table includes more than 450,000 distinct CDR3 sequences, roughly 40% detected once. This clonotype originated in a girl aged 10 to 17 with multiple sclerosis. The sequenced material came from blood. The chain uses TRBV20-1 and TRBJ1-2; D remains ambiguous. The CDR3 DNA is TGCAGTGCTAGGGTCCCGGGTCACTATGGCTACACCTTC. The encoded protein is CSARVPGHYGYTF.